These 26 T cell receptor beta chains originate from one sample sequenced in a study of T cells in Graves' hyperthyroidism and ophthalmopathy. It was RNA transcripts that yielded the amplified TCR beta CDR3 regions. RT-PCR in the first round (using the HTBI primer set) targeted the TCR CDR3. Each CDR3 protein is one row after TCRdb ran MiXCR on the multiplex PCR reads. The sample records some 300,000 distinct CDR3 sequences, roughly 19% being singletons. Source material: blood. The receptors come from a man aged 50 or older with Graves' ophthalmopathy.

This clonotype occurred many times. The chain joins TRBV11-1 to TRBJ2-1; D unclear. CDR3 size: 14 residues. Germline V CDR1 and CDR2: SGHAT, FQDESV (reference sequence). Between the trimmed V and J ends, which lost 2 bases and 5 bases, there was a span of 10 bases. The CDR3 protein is CASSLTQEDNEQFF. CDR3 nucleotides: TGTGCCAGCAGCTTAACGCAAGAGGACAATGAGCAGTTCTTC.

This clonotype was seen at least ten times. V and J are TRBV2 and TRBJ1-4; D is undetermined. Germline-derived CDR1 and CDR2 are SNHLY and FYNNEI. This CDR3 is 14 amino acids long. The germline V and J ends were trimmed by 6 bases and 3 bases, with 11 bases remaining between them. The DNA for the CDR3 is TGTGCCAGCAGCGCTAGCGGGGCTAATGAAAAACTGTTTTTT. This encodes CASSASGANEKLFF. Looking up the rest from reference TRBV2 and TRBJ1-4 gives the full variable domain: EPEVTQTPSHQVTQMGQEVILRCVPISNHLYFYWYRQILGQKVEFLVSFYNNEISEKSEIFDDQFSVERPDGSNFTLKIRSTKLEDSAMYFCASSASGANEKLFFGSGTQLSVL.

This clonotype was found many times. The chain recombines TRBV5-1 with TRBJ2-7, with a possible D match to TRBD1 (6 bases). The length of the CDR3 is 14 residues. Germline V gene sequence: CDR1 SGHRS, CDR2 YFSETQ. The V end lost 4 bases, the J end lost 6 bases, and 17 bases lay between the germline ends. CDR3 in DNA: TGCGCCAGCAGCCAAGGACAAGGGGGATCCGAGCAGTACTTC. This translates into CASSQGQGGSEQYF. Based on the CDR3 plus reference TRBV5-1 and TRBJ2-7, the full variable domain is KAGVTQTPRYLIKTRGQQVTLSCSPISGHRSVSWYQQTPGQGLQFLFEYFSETQRNKGNFPGRFSGRQFSNSRSEMNVSTLELGDSALYLCASSQGQGGSEQYFGPGTRLTVT.

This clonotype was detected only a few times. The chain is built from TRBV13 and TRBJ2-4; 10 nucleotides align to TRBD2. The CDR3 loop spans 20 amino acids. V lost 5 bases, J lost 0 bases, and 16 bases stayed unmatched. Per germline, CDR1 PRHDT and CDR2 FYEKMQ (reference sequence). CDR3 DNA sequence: TGTGCCAGCAGCGGGGAGCGGGAGGGCCCGATCCCTGTAGCCAAAAACATTCAGTACTTC. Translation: CASSGEREGPIPVAKNIQYF. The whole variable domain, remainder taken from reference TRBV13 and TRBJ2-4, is AAGVIQSPRHLIKEKRETATLKCYPIPRHDTVYWYQQGPGQDPQFLISFYEKMQSDKGSIPDRFSAQQFSDYHSELNMSSLELGDSALYFCASSGEREGPIPVAKNIQYFGAGTRLSVL.

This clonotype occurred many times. The CDR3 is CASSHRQSNQPQHF. The CDR3 nucleotides read TGCGCCAGCAGCCACAGACAGAGCAATCAGCCCCAGCATTTT. The chain couples TRBV4-1 to TRBJ1-5; tentative D call: TRBD1 (5 bases). CDR3 length equals 14 residues. V gave up 3 bases and J gave up 1 base, with 7 bases separating them. CDR1 and CDR2 from the germline V gene are MGHRA and YSYEKL.

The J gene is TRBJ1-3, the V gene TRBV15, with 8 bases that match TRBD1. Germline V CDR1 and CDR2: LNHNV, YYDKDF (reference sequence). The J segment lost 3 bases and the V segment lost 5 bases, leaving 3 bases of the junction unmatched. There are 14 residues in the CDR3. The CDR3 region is CATSRTGSGNTIYF. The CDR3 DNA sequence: TGTGCCACCAGCCGGACAGGGAGTGGAAACACCATATATTTT.

The CDR3 region has the DNA TGTGCCAGCTTAAGCGGGCGGACCGTATCCACAGATACGCAGTATTTT. Its translation is CASLSGRTVSTDTQYF. V and J are TRBV7-8 and TRBJ2-3, with D perhaps matching TRBD2 (6 bases). The CDR3 extends over 16 amino acids. Trimming left V 8 bases short and J 2 bases short, with 20 bases between. CDR1 is SGHVS, CDR2 FQNEAQ, per germline.

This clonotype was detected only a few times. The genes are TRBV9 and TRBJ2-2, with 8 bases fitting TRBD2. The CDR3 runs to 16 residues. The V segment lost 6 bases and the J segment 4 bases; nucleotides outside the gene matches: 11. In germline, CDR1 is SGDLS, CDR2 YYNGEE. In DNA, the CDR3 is TGTGCCAGCACCCAAGGGGCTAGCGGGTTCACCGGGGAGCTGTTTTTT. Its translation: CASTQGASGFTGELFF.

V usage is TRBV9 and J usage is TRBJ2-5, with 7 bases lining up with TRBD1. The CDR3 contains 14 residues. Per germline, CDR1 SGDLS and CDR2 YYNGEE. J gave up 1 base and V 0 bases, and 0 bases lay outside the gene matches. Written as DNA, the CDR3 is TGTGCCAGCAGCGTAGGACAGGGCCAAGAGACCCAGTACTTC. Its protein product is CASSVGQGQETQYF. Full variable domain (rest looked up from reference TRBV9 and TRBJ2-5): DSGVTQTPKHLITATGQRVTLRCSPRSGDLSVYWYQQSLDQGLQFLIQYYNGEERAKGNILERFSAQQFPDLHSELNLSSLELGDSALYFCASSVGQGQETQYFGPGTRLLVL.

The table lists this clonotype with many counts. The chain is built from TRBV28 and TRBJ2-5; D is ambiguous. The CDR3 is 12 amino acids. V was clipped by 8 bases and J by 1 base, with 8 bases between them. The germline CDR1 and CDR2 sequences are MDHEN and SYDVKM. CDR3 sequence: CASAVLQETQYF. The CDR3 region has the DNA TGTGCCAGCGCTGTTCTCCAAGAGACCCAGTACTTC.

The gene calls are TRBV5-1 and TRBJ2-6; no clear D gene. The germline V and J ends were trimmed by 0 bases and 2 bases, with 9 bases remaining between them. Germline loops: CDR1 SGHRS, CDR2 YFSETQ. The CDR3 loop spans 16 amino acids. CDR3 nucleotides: TGCGCCAGCAGCTTGGCGCCGCACGCTGGGGCCAACGTCCTGACTTTC. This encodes CASSLAPHAGANVLTF.

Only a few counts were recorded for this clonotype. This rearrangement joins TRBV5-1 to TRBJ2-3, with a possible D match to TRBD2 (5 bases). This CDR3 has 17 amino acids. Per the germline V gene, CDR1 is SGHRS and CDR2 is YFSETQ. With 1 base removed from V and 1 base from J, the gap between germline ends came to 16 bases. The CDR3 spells CASSLRSKEAGTDTQYF. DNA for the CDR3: TGCGCCAGCAGCTTGCGGTCTAAGGAGGCCGGCACAGATACGCAGTATTTT.

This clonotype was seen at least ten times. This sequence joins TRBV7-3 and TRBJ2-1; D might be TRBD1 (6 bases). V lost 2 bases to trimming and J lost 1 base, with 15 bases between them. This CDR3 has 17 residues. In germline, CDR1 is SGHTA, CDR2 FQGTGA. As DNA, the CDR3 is TGTGCCAGCAGCTTAGTGGGGGCTAGGGGGTCCTACAATGAGCAGTTCTTC. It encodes CASSLVGARGSYNEQFF.

The DNA of the CDR3 is TGTGCCAGCAGTTACTTTTTAGGGGAGGGTGAGCAGTTCTTC. Its protein product is CASSYFLGEGEQFF. The J gene is TRBJ2-1, the V gene TRBV6-2 or TRBV6-3; 7 bases map to TRBD2. The CDR3 covers 14 residues. In germline, CDR1 is MNHEY, CDR2 SVGEGT. V lost 1 base to trimming and J lost 9 bases; unmatched junction nucleotides: 6.

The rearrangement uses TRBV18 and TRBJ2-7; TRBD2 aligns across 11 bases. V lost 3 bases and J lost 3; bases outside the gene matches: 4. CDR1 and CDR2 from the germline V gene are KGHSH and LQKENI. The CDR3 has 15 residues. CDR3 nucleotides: TGTGCCAGCTCACCCCGAGGGACTAGCGGCTACGAGCAGTACTTC. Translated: CASSPRGTSGYEQYF.

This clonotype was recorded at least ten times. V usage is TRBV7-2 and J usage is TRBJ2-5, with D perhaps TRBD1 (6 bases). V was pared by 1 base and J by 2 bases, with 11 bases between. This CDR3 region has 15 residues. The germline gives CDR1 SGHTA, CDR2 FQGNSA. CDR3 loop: CASSLVRQVQETQYF. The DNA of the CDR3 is TGTGCCAGCAGCTTAGTAAGACAGGTACAAGAGACCCAGTACTTC.

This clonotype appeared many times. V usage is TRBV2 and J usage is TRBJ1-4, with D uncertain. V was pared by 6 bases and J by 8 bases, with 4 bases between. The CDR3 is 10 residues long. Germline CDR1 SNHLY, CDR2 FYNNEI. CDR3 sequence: CASSQEKLFF. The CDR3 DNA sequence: TGTGCCAGCAGCCAAGAAAAACTGTTTTTT.

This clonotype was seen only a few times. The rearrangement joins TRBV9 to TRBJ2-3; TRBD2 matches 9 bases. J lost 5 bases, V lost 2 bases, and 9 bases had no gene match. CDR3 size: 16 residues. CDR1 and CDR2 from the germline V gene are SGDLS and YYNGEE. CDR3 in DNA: TGTGCCAGCAGCGTTTCTGCTAGCGGGAAAGGAGATACGCAGTATTTT. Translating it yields CASSVSASGKGDTQYF. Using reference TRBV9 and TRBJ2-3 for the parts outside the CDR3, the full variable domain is DSGVTQTPKHLITATGQRVTLRCSPRSGDLSVYWYQQSLDQGLQFLIQYYNGEERAKGNILERFSAQQFPDLHSELNLSSLELGDSALYFCASSVSASGKGDTQYFGPGTRLTVL.

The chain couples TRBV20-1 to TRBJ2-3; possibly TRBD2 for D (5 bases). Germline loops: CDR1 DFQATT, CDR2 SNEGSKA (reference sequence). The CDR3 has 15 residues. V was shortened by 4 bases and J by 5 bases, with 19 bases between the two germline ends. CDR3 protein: CSATSGGSEIDTQYF. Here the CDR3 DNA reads TGCAGTGCTACCTCCGGTGGTAGCGAAATAGATACGCAGTATTTT.

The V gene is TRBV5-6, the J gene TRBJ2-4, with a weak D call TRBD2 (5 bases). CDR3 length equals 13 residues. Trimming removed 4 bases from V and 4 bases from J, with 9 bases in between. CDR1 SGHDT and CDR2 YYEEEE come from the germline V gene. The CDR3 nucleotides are TGTGCCAGCAGCCTGGACTGGAAAAACATTCAGTACTTC. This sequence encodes CASSLDWKNIQYF. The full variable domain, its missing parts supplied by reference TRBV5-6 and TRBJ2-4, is DAGVTQSPTHLIKTRGQQVTLRCSPKSGHDTVSWYQQALGQGPQFIFQYYEEEERQRGNFPDRFSGHQFPNYSSELNVNALLLGDSALYLCASSLDWKNIQYFGAGTRLSVL.

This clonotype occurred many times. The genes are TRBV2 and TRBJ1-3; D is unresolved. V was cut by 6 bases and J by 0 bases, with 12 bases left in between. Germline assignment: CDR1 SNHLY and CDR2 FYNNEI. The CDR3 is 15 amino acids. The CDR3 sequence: CASRGWAVSGNTIYF. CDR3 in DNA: TGTGCCAGCAGAGGGTGGGCGGTCTCTGGAAACACCATATATTTT. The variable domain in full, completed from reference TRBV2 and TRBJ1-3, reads EPEVTQTPSHQVTQMGQEVILRCVPISNHLYFYWYRQILGQKVEFLVSFYNNEISEKSEIFDDQFSVERPDGSNFTLKIRSTKLEDSAMYFCASRGWAVSGNTIYFGEGSWLTVV.

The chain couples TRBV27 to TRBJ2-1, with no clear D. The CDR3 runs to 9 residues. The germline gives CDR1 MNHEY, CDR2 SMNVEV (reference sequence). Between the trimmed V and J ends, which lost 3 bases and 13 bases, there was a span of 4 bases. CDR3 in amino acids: CASSFPQFF. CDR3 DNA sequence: TGTGCCAGCAGTTTCCCCCAGTTCTTC.

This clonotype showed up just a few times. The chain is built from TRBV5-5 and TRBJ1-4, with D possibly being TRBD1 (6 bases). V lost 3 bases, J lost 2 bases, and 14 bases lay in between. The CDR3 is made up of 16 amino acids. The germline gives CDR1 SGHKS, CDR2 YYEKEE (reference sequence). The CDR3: CASSSAGGVTNEKLFF. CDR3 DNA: TGTGCCAGCAGCTCCGCCGGGGGCGTCACTAATGAAAAACTGTTTTTT.

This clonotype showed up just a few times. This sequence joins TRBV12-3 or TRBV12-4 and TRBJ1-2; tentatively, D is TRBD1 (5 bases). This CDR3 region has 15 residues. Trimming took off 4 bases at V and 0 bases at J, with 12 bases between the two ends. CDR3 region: CASSSRDLANYGYTF. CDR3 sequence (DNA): TGTGCCAGCAGTTCCCGGGACTTAGCTAACTATGGCTACACCTTC.

CDR3 residues: CASSNSNPGLAGYRPYNEQFF. CDR3 coding DNA: TGTGCCAGCAGTAACTCGAACCCGGGACTAGCGGGATATCGCCCATACAATGAGCAGTTCTTC. The genes are TRBV25-1 and TRBJ2-1; 13 bases are shared with TRBD2. This CDR3 is 21 amino acids long. Germline V CDR1 and CDR2: MGHDK, SYGVNS. Trimming at V came to 5 bases and at J to 4 bases, leaving 20 bases not matched to a gene.

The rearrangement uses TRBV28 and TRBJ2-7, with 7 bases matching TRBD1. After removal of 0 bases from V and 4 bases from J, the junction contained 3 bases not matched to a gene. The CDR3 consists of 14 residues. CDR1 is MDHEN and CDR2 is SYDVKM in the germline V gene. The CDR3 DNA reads TGTGCCAGCAGTTTATGGGCAGGGGGTTACGAGCAGTACTTC. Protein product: CASSLWAGGYEQYF.